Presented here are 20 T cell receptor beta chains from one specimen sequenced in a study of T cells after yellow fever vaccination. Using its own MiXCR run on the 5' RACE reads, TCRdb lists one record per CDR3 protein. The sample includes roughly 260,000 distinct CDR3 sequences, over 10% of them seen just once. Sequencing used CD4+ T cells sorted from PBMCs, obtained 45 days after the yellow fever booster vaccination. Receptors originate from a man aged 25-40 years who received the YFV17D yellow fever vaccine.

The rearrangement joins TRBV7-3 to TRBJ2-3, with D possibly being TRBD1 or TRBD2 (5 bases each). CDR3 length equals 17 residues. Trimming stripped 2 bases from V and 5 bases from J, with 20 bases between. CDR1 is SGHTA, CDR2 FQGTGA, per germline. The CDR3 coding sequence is TGTGCCAGCAGCTTACCTGTCGGAAGGGGAGTGGAAGATACGCAGTATTTT. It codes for CASSLPVGRGVEDTQYF.

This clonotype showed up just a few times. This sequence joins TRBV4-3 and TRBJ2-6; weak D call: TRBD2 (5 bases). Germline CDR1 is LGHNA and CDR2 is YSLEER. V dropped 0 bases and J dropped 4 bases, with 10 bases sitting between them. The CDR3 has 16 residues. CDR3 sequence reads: CASSQEWGAGANVLTF. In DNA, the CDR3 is TGCGCCAGCAGCCAAGAATGGGGAGCGGGGGCCAACGTCCTGACTTTC.

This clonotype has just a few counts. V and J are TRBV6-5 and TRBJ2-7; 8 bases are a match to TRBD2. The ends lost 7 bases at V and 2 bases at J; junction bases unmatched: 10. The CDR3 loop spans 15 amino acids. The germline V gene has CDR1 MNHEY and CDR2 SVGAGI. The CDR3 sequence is CASTDLTSDTYEQYF. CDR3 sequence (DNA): TGTGCCAGCACCGATCTGACTAGCGACACCTACGAGCAGTACTTC.

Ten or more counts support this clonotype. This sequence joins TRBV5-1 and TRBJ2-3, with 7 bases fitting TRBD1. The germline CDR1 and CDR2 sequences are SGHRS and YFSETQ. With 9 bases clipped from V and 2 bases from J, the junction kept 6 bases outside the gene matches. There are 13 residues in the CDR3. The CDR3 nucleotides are TGCGCCACTGGGGACAGACACACAGATACGCAGTATTTT. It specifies CATGDRHTDTQYF. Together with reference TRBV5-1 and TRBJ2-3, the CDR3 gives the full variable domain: KAGVTQTPRYLIKTRGQQVTLSCSPISGHRSVSWYQQTPGQGLQFLFEYFSETQRNKGNFPGRFSGRQFSNSRSEMNVSTLELGDSALYLCATGDRHTDTQYFGPGTRLTVL.

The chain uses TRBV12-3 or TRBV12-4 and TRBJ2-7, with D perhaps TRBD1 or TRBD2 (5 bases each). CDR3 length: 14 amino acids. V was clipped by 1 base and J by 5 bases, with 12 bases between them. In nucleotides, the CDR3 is TGTGCCAGCAGTTTAGACGGGACCCCGGACGAGCAGTACTTC. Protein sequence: CASSLDGTPDEQYF.

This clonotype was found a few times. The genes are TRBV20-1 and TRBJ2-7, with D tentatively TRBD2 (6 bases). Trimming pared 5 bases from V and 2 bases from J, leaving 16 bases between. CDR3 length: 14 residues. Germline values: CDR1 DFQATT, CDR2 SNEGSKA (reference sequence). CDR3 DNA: TGCAGTGCTGGTTCCGGGACTCTAACCTACGAGCAGTACTTC. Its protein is CSAGSGTLTYEQYF.

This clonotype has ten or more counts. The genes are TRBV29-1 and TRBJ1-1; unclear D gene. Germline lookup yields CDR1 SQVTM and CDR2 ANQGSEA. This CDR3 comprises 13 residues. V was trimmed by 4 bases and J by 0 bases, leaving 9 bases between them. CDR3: CSVVLLVNTEAFF. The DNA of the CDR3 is TGCAGCGTTGTACTGCTAGTGAACACTGAAGCTTTCTTT. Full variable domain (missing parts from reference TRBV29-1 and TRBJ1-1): SAVISQKPSRDICQRGTSLTIQCQVDSQVTMMFWYRQQPGQSLTLIATANQGSEATYESGFVIDKFPISRPNLTFSTLTVSNMSPEDSSIYLCSVVLLVNTEAFFGQGTRLTVV.

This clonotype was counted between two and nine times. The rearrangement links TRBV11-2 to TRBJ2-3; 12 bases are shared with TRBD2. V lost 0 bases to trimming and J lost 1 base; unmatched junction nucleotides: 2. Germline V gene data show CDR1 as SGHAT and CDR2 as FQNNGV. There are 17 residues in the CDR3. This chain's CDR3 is CASSLDGLAGRTDTQYF. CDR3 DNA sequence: TGTGCCAGCAGCTTAGACGGACTAGCGGGACGCACAGATACGCAGTATTTT.

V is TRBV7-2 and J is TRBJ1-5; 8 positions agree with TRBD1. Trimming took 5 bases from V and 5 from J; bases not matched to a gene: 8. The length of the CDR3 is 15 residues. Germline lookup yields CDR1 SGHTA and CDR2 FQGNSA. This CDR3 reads CASSRDRTFDQPQHF. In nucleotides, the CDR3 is TGTGCCAGCAGCCGGGACAGGACATTTGATCAGCCCCAGCATTTT.

The CDR3 spells CASSLGQLAKNIQYF. The CDR3 region has the DNA TGTGCCAGCTCCCTCGGACAGCTAGCCAAAAACATTCAGTACTTC. V is TRBV18 and J is TRBJ2-4; perhaps TRBD1 as D (6 bases). The germline V gene has CDR1 KGHSH and CDR2 LQKENI. This CDR3 region has 15 residues. Between the trimmed V and J ends, which lost 6 bases and 0 bases, there was a span of 12 bases.

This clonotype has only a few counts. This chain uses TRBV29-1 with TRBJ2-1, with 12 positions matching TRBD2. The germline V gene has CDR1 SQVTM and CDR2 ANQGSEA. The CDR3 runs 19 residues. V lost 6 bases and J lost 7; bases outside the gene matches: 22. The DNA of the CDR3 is TGCAGCGTCGCCCGGGGGCTAGCGGGAGGGGGGTCGGGAAAAAATGAGCAGTTCTTC. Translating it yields CSVARGLAGGGSGKNEQFF.

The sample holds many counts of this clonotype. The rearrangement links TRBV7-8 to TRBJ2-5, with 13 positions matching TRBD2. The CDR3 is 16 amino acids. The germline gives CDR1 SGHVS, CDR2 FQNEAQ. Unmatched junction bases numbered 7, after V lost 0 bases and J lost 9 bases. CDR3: CASSLAEPTSGRSQYF. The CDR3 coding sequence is TGTGCCAGCAGCTTAGCCGAACCGACTAGCGGGAGGTCCCAGTACTTC.

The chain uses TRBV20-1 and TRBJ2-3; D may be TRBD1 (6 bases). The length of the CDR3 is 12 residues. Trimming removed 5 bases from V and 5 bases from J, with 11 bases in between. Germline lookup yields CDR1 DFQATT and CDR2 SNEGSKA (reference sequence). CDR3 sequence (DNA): TGCAGTGCTTCGCAGGGGAAAGATACGCAGTATTTT. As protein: CSASQGKDTQYF.

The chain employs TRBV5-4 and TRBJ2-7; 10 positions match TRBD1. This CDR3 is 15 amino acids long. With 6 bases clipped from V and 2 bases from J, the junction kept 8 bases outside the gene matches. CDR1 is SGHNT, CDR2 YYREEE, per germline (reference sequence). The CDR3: CASTRGDRGTYEQYF. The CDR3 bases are TGTGCCAGCACCCGGGGGGACAGGGGAACCTACGAGCAGTACTTC.

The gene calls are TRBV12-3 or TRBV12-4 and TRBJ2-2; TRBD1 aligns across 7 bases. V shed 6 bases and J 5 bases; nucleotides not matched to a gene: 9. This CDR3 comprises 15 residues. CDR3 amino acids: CASRFAQGVTGELFF. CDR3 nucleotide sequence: TGTGCCAGCAGGTTTGCCCAGGGGGTAACCGGGGAGCTGTTTTTT.

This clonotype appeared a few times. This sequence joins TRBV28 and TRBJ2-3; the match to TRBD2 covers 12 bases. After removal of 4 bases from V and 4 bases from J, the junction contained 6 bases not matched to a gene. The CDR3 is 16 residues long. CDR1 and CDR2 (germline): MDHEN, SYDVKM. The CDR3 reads CASSSVRLAGADTQYF. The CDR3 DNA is TGTGCCAGCAGTTCAGTAAGACTAGCGGGAGCAGATACGCAGTATTTT.

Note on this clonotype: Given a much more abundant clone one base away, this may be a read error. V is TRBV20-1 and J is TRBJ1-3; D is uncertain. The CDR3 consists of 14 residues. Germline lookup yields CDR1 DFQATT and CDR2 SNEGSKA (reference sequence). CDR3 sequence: CSARDFISVNTIYF. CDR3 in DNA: TGCAGTGCTAGAGATTTCATCTCTGTAAACACCATATATTTT.

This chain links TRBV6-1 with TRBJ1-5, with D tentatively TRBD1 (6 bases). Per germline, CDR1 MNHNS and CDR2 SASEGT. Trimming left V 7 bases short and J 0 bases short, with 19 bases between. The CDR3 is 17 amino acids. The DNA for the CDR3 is TGTGCCAGCATGCCGGGGAGGGGGGGATATAGCAATCAGCCCCAGCATTTT. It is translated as CASMPGRGGYSNQPQHF.

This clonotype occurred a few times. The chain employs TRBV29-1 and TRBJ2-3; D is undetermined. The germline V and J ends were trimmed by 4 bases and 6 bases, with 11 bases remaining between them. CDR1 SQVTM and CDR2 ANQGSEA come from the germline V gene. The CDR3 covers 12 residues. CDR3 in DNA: TGCAGCGTTGGGGTCTCAGAGGATACGCAGTATTTT. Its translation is CSVGVSEDTQYF.

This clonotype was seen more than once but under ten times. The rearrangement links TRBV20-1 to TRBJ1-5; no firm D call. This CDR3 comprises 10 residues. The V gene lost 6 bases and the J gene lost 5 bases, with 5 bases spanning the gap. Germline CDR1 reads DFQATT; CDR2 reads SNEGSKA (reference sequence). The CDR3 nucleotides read TGCAGTGCCAGCGATCAGCCCCAGCATTTT. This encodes CSASDQPQHF.